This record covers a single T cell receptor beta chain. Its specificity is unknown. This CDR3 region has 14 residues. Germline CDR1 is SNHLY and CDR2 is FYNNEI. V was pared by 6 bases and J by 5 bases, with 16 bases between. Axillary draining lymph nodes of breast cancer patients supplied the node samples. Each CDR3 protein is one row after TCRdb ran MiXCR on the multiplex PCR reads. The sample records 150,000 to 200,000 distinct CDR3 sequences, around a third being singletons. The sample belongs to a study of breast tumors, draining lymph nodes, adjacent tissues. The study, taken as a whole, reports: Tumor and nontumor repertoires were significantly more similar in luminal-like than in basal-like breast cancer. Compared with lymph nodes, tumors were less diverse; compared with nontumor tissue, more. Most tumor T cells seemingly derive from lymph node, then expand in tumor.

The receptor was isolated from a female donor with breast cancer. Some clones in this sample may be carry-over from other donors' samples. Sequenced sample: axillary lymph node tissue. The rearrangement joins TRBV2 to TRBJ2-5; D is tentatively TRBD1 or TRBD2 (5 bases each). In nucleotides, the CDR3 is TGTGCCAGCAGCTTAGAGGGGCCAAGGGAGACCCAGTACTTC. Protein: CASSLEGPRETQYF. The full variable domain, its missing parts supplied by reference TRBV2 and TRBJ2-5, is EPEVTQTPSHQVTQMGQEVILRCVPISNHLYFYWYRQILGQKVEFLVSFYNNEISEKSEIFDDQFSVERPDGSNFTLKIRSTKLEDSAMYFCASSLEGPRETQYFGPGTRLLVL.